The text below deals with one T cell receptor (beta chain). The antigen remains unidentified. Trimming cost V 7 bases and J 4 bases, with 22 bases left between them. The germline gives CDR1 MDHEN, CDR2 SYDVKM. The CDR3 runs 16 residues. This record belongs to a study of blood T cells in healthy people across ages. General observations from the study: Greater diversity and more naive CD4+ cells were seen in long-lived donors than in aged donors.

Using a J-beta primer mix together with a sample-barcoded 5' primer, a second PCR was run for roughly 6 to 11 cycles. TCRdb redid the calling of the 5' RACE reads with MiXCR, one entry per CDR3 protein. The data show about 1,500,000 distinct CDR3 sequences, roughly 40% seen once. Sequenced material: blood. This sequence originates from a young woman in good health. This rearrangement joins TRBV28 to TRBJ1-2; D gene uncertain. This CDR3 reads CASKRFSGPSSYGYTF. The CDR3 region has the DNA TGTGCCAGCAAGAGGTTCTCCGGTCCCTCCTCCTATGGCTACACCTTC.